This TCR beta chain was identified in a study of regulatory T cells in long-lasting Graves disease. Stated time point: newly diagnosed GD, antithyroid drugs for less than 3 months. PBMC-derived RNA was used for the TCR library. Many counts were recorded for this clonotype. Researchers made TCR beta libraries by using iRepertoire HTBI primers and running Arm-PCR on CDR3 regions. TCRdb re-called the multiplex PCR reads with MiXCR, one entry per CDR3 protein. The sample gives 350,000 to 450,000 distinct CDR3 sequences, 15% of which show up once; around 7.6% is in the top ten. The sample was also reused in another study, on T cells in Graves' hyperthyroidism and ophthalmopathy. This second study notes: An initial round of RT-PCR targeting the TCR CDR3 relied on the HTBI primer set.

The sequence derives from a woman aged 40-49 years with Graves disease. The sample here was peripheral blood mononuclear cells (PBMCs), taken at new diagnosis, from a patient treated with antithyroid drugs.

CDR3 region: CASSYTTEAFF. Written as DNA, the CDR3 is TGTGCCAGCAGTTATACCACTGAAGCTTTCTTT. The chain links TRBV12-3 or TRBV12-4 to TRBJ1-1; D call uncertain. V was shortened by 4 bases and J by 4 bases, with 4 bases between the two germline ends. The CDR3 runs 11 residues.